Shown below are 3 T cell receptor beta chains from a single sample sequenced in a study of regulatory T cells in long-lasting Graves disease. Arm-PCR of CDR3 regions with iRepertoire HTBI primers generated TCR beta libraries. TCRdb re-analysed the multiplex PCR reads in MiXCR, keeping a single row per CDR3 protein. The data show some 330,000 distinct CDR3 sequences, approximately 25% seen once. The time point was: persistent/refractory GD, antithyroid drugs over 5 years with positive TRAb. PBMCs provided the RNA from which the TCR library was made. The sample in question was peripheral blood mononuclear cells (PBMCs), obtained when the disease was refractory, from a patient treated with antithyroid drugs. All receptors derive from a woman between 40 and 55 years old with Graves disease.

This rearrangement joins TRBV4-1 to TRBJ1-1; D is unclear. V lost 3 bases to trimming and J lost 3 bases, with 14 bases between them. The CDR3 spans 15 residues. The V gene's germline CDR1 is MGHRA and CDR2 YSYEKL. The CDR3, as DNA: TGCGCCAGCAGCCATTTTCAGGTGGTGGACACTGAAGCTTTCTTT. This encodes CASSHFQVVDTEAFF.

The chain uses TRBV18 and TRBJ2-1; tentative D call: TRBD1 (6 bases). CDR3 size: 14 residues. V shed 4 bases and J shed 5 bases, with 12 bases lying between them. Germline V gives CDR1 KGHSH, CDR2 LQKENI. The DNA for the CDR3 is TGTGCCAGCTCACGAGGGACAACCGACAATGAGCAGTTCTTC. Protein: CASSRGTTDNEQFF.

This clonotype was seen only a few times. This chain connects TRBV27 to TRBJ1-1, with 7 bases identical to TRBD1. Germline lookup yields CDR1 MNHEY and CDR2 SMNVEV (reference sequence). The trim removed 3 bases at V and 4 bases at J, leaving 14 bases unmatched. The CDR3 runs 17 residues. In nucleotides, the CDR3 is TGTGCCAGCAGTTTTTTGGTTGCCGGACAGGTGATCACTGAAGCTTTCTTT. Translated: CASSFLVAGQVITEAFF.